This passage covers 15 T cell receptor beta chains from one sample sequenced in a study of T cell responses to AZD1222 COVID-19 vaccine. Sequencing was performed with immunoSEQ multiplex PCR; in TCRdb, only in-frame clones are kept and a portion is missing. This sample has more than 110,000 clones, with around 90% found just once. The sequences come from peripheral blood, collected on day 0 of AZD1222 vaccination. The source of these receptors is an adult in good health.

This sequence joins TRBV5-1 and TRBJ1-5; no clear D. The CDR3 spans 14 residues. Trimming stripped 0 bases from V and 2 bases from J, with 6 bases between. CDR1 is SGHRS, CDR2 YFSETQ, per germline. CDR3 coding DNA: TGCGCCAGCAGCTTGGACGGGGGCAATCAGCCCCAGCATTTT. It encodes CASSLDGGNQPQHF.

The CDR3 loop is CASSLGRTGELFF. In DNA form, the CDR3 reads TGTGCCAGCAGCCTCGGTCGCACCGGGGAGCTGTTTTTT. The chain is built from TRBV11-2 and TRBJ2-2; D unresolved. The CDR3 runs to 13 residues. Trimming took off 5 bases at V and 4 bases at J, with 8 bases between the two ends. CDR1 and CDR2 from the germline V gene are SGHAT and FQNNGV. The whole variable domain, remainder taken from reference TRBV11-2 and TRBJ2-2, is EAGVAQSPRYKIIEKRQSVAFWCNPISGHATLYWYQQILGQGPKLLIQFQNNGVVDDSQLPKDRFSAERLKGVDSTLKIQPAKLEDSAVYLCASSLGRTGELFFGEGSRLTVL.

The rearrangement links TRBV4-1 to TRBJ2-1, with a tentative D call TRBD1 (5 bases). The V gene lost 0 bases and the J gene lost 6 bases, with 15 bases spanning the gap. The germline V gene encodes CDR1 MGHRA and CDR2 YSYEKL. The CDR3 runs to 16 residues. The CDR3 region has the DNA TGCGCCAGCAGCCAAGATAAGGCAGGGTTGTTCAATGAGCAGTTCTTC. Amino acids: CASSQDKAGLFNEQFF.

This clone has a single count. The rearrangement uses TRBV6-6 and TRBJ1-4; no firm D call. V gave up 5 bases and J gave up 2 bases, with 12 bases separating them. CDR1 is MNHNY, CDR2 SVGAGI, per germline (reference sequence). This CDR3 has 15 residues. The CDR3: CASSPQRSTNEKLFF. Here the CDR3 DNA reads TGTGCCAGCAGTCCCCAACGGTCCACTAATGAAAAACTGTTTTTT.

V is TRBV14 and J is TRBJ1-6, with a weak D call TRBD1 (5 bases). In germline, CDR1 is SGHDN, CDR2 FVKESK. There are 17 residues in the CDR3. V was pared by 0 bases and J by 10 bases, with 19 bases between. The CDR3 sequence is CASSQDQRLTETSPLHF. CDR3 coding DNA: TGTGCCAGCAGCCAAGATCAGCGGCTGACAGAAACATCACCCCTCCACTTT.

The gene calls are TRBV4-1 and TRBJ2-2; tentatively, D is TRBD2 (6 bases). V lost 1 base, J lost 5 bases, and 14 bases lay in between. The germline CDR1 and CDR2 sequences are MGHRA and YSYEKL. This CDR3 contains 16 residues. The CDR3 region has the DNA TGCGCCAGCAGCCAAGGGCCAGGACTATTGACCGGGGAGCTGTTTTTT. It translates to CASSQGPGLLTGELFF.

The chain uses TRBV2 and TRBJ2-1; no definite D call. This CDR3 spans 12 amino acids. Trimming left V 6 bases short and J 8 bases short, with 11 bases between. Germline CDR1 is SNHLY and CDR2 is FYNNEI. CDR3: CASSLRLDEQFF. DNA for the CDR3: TGTGCCAGCAGCCTAAGATTAGATGAGCAGTTCTTC.

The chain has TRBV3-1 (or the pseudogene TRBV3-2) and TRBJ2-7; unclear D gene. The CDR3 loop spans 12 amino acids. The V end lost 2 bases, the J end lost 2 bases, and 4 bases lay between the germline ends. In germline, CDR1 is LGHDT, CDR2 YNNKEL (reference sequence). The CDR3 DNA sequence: TGTGCCAGCAGCCAACTCACCTACGAGCAGTACTTC. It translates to CASSQLTYEQYF.

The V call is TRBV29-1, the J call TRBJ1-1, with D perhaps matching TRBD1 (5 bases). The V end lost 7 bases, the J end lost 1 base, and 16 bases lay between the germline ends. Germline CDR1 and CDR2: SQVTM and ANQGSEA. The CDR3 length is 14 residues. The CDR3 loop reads CSGTRGLTNTEAFF. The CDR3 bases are TGCAGCGGAACAAGGGGTCTTACGAACACTGAAGCTTTCTTT.

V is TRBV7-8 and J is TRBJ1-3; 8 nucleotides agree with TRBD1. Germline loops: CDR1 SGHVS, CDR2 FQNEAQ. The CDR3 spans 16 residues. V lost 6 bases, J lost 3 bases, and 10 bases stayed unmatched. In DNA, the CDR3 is TGTGCCAGCAGACAAAGCCGGACAGGGTTTGGAAACACCATATATTTT. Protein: CASRQSRTGFGNTIYF.

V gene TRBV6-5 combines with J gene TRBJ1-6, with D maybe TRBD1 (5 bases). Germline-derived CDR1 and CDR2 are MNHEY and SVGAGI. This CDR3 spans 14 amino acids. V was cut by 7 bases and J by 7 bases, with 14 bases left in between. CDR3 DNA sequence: TGTGCCAGCATGCCAGGGATGGGGAATTCACCCCTCCACTTT. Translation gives CASMPGMGNSPLHF.

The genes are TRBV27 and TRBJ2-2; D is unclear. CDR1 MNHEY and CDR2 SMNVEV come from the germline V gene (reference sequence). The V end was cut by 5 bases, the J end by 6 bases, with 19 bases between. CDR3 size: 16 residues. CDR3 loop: CASSPRSLLFAGELFF. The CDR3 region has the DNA TGTGCCAGCAGTCCACGGAGCCTCCTTTTCGCCGGGGAGCTGTTTTTT.

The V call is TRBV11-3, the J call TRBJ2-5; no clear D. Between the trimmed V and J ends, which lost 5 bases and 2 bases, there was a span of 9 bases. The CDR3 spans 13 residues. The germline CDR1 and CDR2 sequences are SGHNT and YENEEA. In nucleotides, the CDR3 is TGTGCCAGCAGCGCCATGGGGCAAGAGACCCAGTACTTC. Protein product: CASSAMGQETQYF.

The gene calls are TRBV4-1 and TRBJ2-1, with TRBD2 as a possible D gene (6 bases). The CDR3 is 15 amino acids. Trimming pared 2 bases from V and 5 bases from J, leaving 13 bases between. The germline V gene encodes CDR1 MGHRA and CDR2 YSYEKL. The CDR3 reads CASSQLPSVNNEQFF. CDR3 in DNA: TGCGCCAGCAGCCAATTACCTAGCGTAAACAATGAGCAGTTCTTC.

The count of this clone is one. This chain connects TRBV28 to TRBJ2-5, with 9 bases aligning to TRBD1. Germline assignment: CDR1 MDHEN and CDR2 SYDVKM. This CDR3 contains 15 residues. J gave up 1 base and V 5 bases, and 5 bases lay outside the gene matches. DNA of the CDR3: TGTGCCAGCAGTGGGGGACAGGGAAGCCAAGAGACCCAGTACTTC. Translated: CASSGGQGSQETQYF.